This paragraph reports one T cell receptor (beta chain). The antigen remains unidentified. This sample is part of a study of CD8 T cells in Susac syndrome. Study-level findings and limits: The study recognized that its TCR sequencing and HLA analysis covered a relatively small number of individuals.

CDR3 length: 16 amino acids. V was trimmed by 8 bases and J by 6 bases, leaving 22 bases between them. Germline CDR1 reads SGHVS; CDR2 reads FNYEAQ. The multiple sclerosis controls were treatment-naive patients affected by stable or active relapsing-remitting disease. FACS was used to enrich TEMRA cells, whereas the CD8+ and CD4+ T cells were obtained by negative isolation. Reverse transcription of roughly 0.45 to 1 ug RNA used random hexamers. The method of amplification for TCR beta CDR3 was immunoSEQ multiplex PCR, covering 54 Vbeta and 13 Jbeta. TCRdb re-called the immunoSEQ multiplex PCR reads with MiXCR, one entry per CDR3 protein. The repertoire holds 130,000 or so distinct CDR3 sequences, around 91% seen once, with around 0.24% in the top ten.

This chain connects TRBV7-6 to TRBJ2-2, with a possible D match to TRBD2 (6 bases). The receptor's source is a human donor with multiple sclerosis. Sequencing was carried out using CD8+ T cells from PBMCs. Written as DNA, the CDR3 is TGTGCCAGCTCCCTGGGCGGGGATGGGACCGCCGGGGAGCTGTTTTTT. Protein product: CASSLGGDGTAGELFF.